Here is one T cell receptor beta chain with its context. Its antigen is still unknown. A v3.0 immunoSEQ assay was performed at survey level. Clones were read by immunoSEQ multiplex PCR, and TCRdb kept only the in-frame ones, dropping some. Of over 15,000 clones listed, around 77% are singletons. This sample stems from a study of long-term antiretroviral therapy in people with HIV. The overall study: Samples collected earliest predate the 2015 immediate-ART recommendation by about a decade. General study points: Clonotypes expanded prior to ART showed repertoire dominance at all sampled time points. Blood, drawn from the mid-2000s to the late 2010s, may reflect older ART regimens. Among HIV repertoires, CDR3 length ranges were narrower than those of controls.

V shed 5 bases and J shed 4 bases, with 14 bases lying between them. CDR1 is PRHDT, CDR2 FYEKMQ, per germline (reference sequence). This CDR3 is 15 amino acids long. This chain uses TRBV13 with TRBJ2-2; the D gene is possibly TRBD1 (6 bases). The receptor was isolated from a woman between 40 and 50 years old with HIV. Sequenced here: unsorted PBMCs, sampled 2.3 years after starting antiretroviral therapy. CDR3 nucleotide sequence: TGTGCCAGCAGCCTCACAGGGTTGGGCACCGGGGAGCTGTTTTTT. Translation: CASSLTGLGTGELFF.